This T cell receptor (beta chain) stems from a study of blood T cell repertoires in COVID-19. Overall study context: Samples representing acute and convalescent COVID-19 were sourced from the United States, Italy and Spain. PBMCs, B-cell-depleted T cells, or T cells provided the cDNA or gDNA that made up the material.

This CDR3 is 19 amino acids long. Germline trimming cut 1 base from V and 0 bases from J; bases unmatched to any gene: 9. CDR1 SGHAT and CDR2 FQNNGV come from the germline V gene. Per the study methods: Nucleated cell number was recorded as an estimate derived from reference gene primer amplification. Sequencing was performed with immunoSEQ multiplex PCR; in TCRdb, only in-frame clones are kept and a portion is missing. The V and J calls and clone size come from that table; D and trimming were worked out from the DNA. The sample lists approximately 250,000 clones; roughly 85% were seen once. Enrollees, about 18 to 100 years old, lived in 24 US areas.

Sequencing was performed on PBMCs or T cells enriched from blood (not recorded which). The chain links TRBV11-2 to TRBJ1-4; 9 positions match TRBD1. This sequence was found in a woman aged 45-65 years with acute COVID-19. Written as DNA, the CDR3 is TGTGCCAGCAGCTTAGTAATGGGACAGGGTTTAGCAACTAATGAAAAACTGTTTTTT. Translation: CASSLVMGQGLATNEKLFF.